This record looks at one TCR beta chain sequence and its context. Profiling relied on immunoSEQ multiplex PCR, and the TCRdb table lists in-frame clones only, not all of them. The sample holds some 250,000 clones, approximately 90% seen once. Treatment indicated: roughly 18 received Ad26.COV2.S at low or high dose, single or two shots; several received placebo; per-sample allocation not given. Day 63 after the first vaccine or placebo injection was the time point for sampling. These data come from a study of Ad26.COV2.S vaccination and SARS-CoV-2 variants. After removal of 5 bases from V and 4 bases from J, the junction contained 4 bases not matched to a gene. Germline V lookup: CDR1 LNHDA, CDR2 SQIVND (reference sequence). This CDR3 comprises 15 residues.

The chain has TRBV19 and TRBJ2-2; TRBD1 aligns across 10 bases. Sequencing used peripheral blood, obtained in a trial of Ad26.COV2.S vaccine versus placebo. The clonotype comes from a person aged 18-60 years who received the Ad26.COV2.S COVID-19 vaccine or a placebo. The CDR3 DNA reads TGTGCCAGTAGTCCCCGGACAGGGGGCACCGGGGAGCTGTTTTTT. The encoded protein is CASSPRTGGTGELFF.